This T cell receptor (beta chain) was recovered during a study of blood T cell repertoires in COVID-19 (dated by TCRdb to 2018 to 2020). Some background on the complete study: Collaborator samples came from the United States, Italy and Spain and covered acute and convalescent phases of COVID-19. Samples were obtained from the ongoing ImmuneRACE study (first 160 participants) and from about 1,300 subjects provided by 6 global collaborators. HLA class I and class II types, where available, came from metadata supplied by the sample provider rather than from assay-based typing. The prospective study material was composed of cDNA or gDNA derived from T cells, B-cell-depleted T cells, or PBMCs. Sample metadata almost always included a de-identified subject ID, COVID-19 status, age in years and sex. Deeply sampled blood TCRbeta repertoires from subjects exposed to, actively infected with, or recovered from COVID-19 were included in the dataset. A freely available public database, intended as a resource for researchers studying the immune response to SARS-CoV-2, is where the repertoires were released. The research as a whole found: The quantity of clinical and demographic metadata differed by source and by participant and was supplied without curation.

On this clone: The antigen this receptor binds is unknown. No per-base quality is available; no much larger clone lies one base away.

Participants in the prospective study were enrolled through a virtual design, were aged roughly 18 to 95 years, and lived in 24 United States geographic areas. Cohort assignment in the prospective study relied on participant-reported clinical history from a screening survey and a study questionnaire. In the prospective study, mobile phlebotomists collected whole blood, serum and a nasopharyngeal or oropharyngeal swab from each participant. Additional blood draws and questionnaires over an approximately 2-month period could optionally be provided by prospective study participants. Prospective study blood samples were shipped either frozen or at room temperature before DNA extraction. TCRbeta CDR3 regions were amplified from genomic DNA using the immunoSEQ Assay, a bias-controlled multiplex PCR. Processing in the source paper ran as follows. The number of nucleated cells in each sample was estimated from the amplification of reference gene primers within the assay. To quantify the absolute abundance of each unique TCRbeta CDR3 rearrangement, sequence reads were collapsed and filtered. For each sample, productive Simpson clonality was calculated as the square root of Simpson's diversity index across productive rearrangements. TCRdb carries this immuneACCESS record with in-frame sequences only. Its versions omit some clonotypes, under half of them owing to an unresolved V gene in the studies checked, with the rest unexplained. The V and J calls and the clone size are those of that table, but D and trimming were determined from the DNA. The sample table lists about 220,000 clones, 70% to 90% of them with a count of one. The ten largest make up under 15% of the sample.

The CDR3 spans 15 residues, from the cysteine through the phenylalanine. The DNA shown is the 45-base CDR3, in frame from base 1. The germline V gene specifies SNHLY as CDR1 and FYNNEI as CDR2. The germline V and J ends show losses of 2 bases and 7 bases respectively, and no gene match explains 5 bases of the junction. The chain is made from TRBV2 and TRBJ1-5, and 10 junction bases match TRBD1. The source is a woman in her 50s with acute COVID-19. Sample: PBMCs or T cells enriched from blood (not recorded which). The nucleotide sequence is given as TGTGCCAGCAGTGAAAGGGGACAGGGGAGGCAGCCCCAGCATTTT. This encodes CASSERGQGRQPQHF.